This T cell receptor beta chain was retrieved from a study of technical replicates of blood from a few donors. TCRdb's table, derived via immunoSEQ multiplex PCR, lists solely in-frame clones and lacks some. The profile shows 55,000 to 65,000 clones, less than 98% of them singletons. The V end lost 10 bases, the J end lost 7 bases, and 20 bases lay between the germline ends. Germline values: CDR1 SEHNR, CDR2 FQNEAQ (reference sequence). The CDR3 consists of 13 residues. The genes are TRBV7-9 and TRBJ2-7; maybe TRBD2 (6 bases). Material for sequencing was T cells isolated from PBMCs. This TCR was sampled from a human donor in good health. DNA of the CDR3: TGTGCCACCCACGTTTTTGGGGGGTTTGAGCAGTACTTC. Translation gives CATHVFGGFEQYF.